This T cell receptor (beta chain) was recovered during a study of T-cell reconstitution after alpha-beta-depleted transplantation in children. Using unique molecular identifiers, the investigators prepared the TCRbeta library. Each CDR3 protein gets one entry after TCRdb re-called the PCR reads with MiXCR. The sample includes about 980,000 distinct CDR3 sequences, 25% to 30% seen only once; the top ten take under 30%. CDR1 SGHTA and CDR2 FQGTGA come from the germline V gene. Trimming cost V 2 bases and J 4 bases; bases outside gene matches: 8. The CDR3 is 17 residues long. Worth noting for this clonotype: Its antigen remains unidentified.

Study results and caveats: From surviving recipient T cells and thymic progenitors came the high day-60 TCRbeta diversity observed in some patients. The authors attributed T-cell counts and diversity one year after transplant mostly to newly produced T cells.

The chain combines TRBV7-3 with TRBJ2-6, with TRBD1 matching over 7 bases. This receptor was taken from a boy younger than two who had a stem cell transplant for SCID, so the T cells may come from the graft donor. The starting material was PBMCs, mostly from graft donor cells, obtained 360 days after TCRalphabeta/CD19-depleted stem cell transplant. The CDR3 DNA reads TGTGCCAGCAGCTTAGAGACAGGGTTCCTGGGGGCCAACGTCCTGACTTTC. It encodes CASSLETGFLGANVLTF.